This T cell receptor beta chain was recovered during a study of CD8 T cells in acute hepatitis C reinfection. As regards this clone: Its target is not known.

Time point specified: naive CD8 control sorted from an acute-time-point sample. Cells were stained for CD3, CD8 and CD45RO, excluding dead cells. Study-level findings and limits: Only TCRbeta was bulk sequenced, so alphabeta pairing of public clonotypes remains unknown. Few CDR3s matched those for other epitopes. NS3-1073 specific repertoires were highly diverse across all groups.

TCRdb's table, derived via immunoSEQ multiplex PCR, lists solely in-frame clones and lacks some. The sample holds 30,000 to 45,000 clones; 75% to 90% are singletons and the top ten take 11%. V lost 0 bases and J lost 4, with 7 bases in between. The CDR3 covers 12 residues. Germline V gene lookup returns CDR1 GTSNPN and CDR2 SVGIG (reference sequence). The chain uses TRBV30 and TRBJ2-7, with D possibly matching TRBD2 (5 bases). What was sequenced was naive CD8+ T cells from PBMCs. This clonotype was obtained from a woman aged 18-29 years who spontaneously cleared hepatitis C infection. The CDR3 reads CAWSVGGYEQYF. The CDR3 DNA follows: TGTGCCTGGAGTGTAGGCGGGTACGAGCAGTACTTC.